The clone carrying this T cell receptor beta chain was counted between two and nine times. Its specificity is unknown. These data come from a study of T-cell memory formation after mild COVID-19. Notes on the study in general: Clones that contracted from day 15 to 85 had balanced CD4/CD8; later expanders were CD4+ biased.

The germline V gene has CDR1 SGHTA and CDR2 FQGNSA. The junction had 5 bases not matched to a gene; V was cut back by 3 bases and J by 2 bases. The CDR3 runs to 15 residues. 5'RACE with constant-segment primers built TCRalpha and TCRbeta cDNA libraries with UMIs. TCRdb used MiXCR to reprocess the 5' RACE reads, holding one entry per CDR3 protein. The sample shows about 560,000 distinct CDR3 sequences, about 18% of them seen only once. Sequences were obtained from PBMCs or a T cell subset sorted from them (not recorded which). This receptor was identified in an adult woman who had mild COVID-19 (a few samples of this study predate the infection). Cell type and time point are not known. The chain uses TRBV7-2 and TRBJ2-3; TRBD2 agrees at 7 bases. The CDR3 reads CASSFSSGITDTQYF. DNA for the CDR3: TGTGCCAGCAGCTTTTCTAGCGGCATCACAGATACGCAGTATTTT.